The rows below give T cell receptor beta chains drawn from one sample of a study of blood T cell repertoires in COVID-19. The assay was immunoSEQ multiplex PCR, and TCRdb's table has in-frame clones only and misses some. Of around 170,000 clones in the sample, about 77% are singletons; the top ten hold over 11%. The sample consisted of peripheral blood. These receptors were taken from a woman older than 75 with acute or convalescent COVID-19. Both conserved end residues are part of each CDR3. Each record gives: J gene, D gene, clone size, V gene, CDR3 protein, CDR3 DNA. A D gene is named only where the DNA matches it firmly. Size values are once, few and many counts, or a class for expanded clones, and some rows have none.

>TRBJ1-6|TRBD1|.|TRBV30
CAWKRGTGDSPLHF
TGTGCCTGGAAGAGAGGGACAGGGGATTCACCCCTCCACTTT
>TRBJ2-7|TRBD1|.|TRBV10-3
CAISESGQGHYEQYF
TGTGCCATCAGTGAGTCGGGACAGGGACACTACGAGCAGTACTTC
>TRBJ1-2|.|.|TRBV4-1
CASSQDQVGYGYTF
TGCGCCAGCAGCCAAGATCAAGTCGGGTATGGCTACACCTTC
>TRBJ1-1|.|.|TRBV6-5
CASRFDGGRAFF
TGTGCCAGCAGGTTTGACGGCGGGAGAGCTTTCTTT
>TRBJ1-2|.|.|TRBV7-8
CASSRSVAGHGYTF
TGTGCCAGCAGCCGTTCGGTGGCGGGTCATGGCTACACCTTC
>TRBJ1-5|TRBD1|.|TRBV6-6
CASVWGSGGNQPQHF
TGTGCCAGCGTATGGGGGTCAGGGGGAAATCAGCCCCAGCATTTT
>TRBJ2-3|TRBD2|.|TRBV28
CASTELAVRTDTQYF
TGTGCCAGCACTGAACTAGCGGTTCGCACAGATACGCAGTATTTT
>TRBJ1-4|TRBD1|.|TRBV28
CASSLGQGNEKLFF
TGTGCCAGCAGTTTAGGACAGGGAAATGAAAAACTGTTTTTT
>TRBJ1-1|.|.|TRBV5-1
CASSLVLGFGEAFF
TGCGCCAGCAGCTTGGTTTTGGGCTTCGGTGAAGCTTTCTTT
>TRBJ2-3|TRBD2|.|TRBV5-1
CASSEGLAGVDTQYF
TGCGCCAGCAGCGAGGGACTAGCGGGGGTGGATACGCAGTATTTT
>TRBJ2-2|TRBD2|.|TRBV7-3
CASSRGGSVPGELFF
TGTGCCAGCAGCCGCGGGGGGAGCGTCCCCGGGGAGCTGTTTTTT
>TRBJ1-3|.|.|TRBV28
CASSLPISGNTIYF
TGTGCCAGCAGTTTACCCATCTCTGGAAACACCATATATTTT
>TRBJ1-2|TRBD1|few|TRBV5-1
CASSGDRHYGYTF
TGCGCCAGCAGCGGGGACAGGCACTATGGCTACACCTTC
>TRBJ1-2|.|few|TRBV6-5
CASGTGLYGYTF
TGTGCCAGTGGAACAGGCCTCTATGGCTACACCTTC